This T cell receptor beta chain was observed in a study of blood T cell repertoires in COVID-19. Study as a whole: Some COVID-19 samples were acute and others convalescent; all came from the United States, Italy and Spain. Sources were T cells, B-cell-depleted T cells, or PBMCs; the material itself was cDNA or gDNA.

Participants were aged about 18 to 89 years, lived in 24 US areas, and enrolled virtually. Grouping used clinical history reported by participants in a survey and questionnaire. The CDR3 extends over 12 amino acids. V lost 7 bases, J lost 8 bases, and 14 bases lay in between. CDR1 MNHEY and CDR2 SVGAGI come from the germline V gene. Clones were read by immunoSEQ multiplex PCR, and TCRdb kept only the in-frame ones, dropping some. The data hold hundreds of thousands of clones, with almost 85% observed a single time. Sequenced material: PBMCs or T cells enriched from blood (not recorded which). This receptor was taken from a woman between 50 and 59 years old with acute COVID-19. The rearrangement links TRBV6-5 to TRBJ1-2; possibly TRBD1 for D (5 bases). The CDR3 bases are TGTGCCAGCACTAGGGGCGGCTTAGGCTACACCTTC. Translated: CASTRGGLGYTF.